Sample share makes the clone carrying this T cell receptor beta chain medium-sized (0.01 to 0.1%). The antigen remains unidentified. These data originate in a study of breast tumors, draining lymph nodes, adjacent tissues. Broader study findings: The data were judged consistent with most tumor T cells coming from lymph node and expanding in tumor. Luminal-like breast cancer showed significantly greater tumor-nontumor repertoire similarity than basal-like breast cancer did.

The CDR3 is made up of 15 amino acids. Per the germline V gene, CDR1 is SGHTS and CDR2 is YDEGEE. Trimming took 0 bases from V and 4 from J; bases not matched to a gene: 2. TCRdb called the multiplex PCR reads again in MiXCR, with one record for every CDR3 protein. The table has 12,000 or so distinct CDR3 sequences, roughly 53% seen once; the top ten hold 35% to 45%. The gene calls are TRBV5-8 and TRBJ2-1; TRBD2 agrees at 9 bases. The sequenced sample was breast tumor tissue. The TCR was taken from a female donor with breast cancer. Some clones in this sample may be carry-over from other donors' samples. The CDR3 region has the DNA TGTGCCAGCAGCTTGGGACTAGCGGAATACAATGAGCAGTTCTTC. Protein: CASSLGLAEYNEQFF.